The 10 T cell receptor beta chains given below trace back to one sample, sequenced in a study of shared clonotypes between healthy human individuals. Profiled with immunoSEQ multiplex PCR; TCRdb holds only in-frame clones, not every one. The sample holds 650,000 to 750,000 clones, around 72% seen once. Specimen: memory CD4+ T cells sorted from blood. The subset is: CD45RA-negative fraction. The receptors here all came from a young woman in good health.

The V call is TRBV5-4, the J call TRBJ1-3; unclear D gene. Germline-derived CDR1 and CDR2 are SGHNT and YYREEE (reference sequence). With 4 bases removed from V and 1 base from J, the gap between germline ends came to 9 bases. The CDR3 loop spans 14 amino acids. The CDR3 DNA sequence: TGTGCCAGCAGCCTCTCTGGGTCTGGAAACACCATATATTTT. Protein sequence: CASSLSGSGNTIYF.

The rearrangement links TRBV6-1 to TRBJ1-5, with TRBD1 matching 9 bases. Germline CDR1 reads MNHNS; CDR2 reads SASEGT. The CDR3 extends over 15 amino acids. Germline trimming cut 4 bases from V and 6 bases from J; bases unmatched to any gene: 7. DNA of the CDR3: TGTGCCAGCAGTGGGACCGGGACAGGGATTCAGCCCCAGCATTTT. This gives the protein CASSGTGTGIQPQHF.

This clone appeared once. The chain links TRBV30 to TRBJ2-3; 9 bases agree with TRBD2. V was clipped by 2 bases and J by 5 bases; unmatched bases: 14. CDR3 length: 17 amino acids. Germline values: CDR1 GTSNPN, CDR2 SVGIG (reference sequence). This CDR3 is CAWSLPLWVAGVDTQYF. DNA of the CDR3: TGTGCCTGGAGTTTACCCCTGTGGGTAGCGGGAGTAGATACGCAGTATTTT.

The CDR3 reads CAWSGTGATEAFF. The DNA for the CDR3 is TGTGCCTGGAGCGGGACAGGGGCCACTGAAGCTTTCTTT. The chain links TRBV30 to TRBJ1-1, with 10 bases aligning to TRBD1. The germline gives CDR1 GTSNPN, CDR2 SVGIG (reference sequence). The ends lost 3 bases at V and 4 bases at J; junction bases unmatched: 2. This CDR3 contains 13 residues.

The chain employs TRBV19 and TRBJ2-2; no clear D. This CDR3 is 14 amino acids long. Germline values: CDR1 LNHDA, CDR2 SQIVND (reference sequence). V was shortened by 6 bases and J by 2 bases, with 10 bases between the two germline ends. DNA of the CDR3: TGTGCCAGTAGCCAATCCCGCAACACCGGGGAGCTGTTTTTT. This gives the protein CASSQSRNTGELFF.

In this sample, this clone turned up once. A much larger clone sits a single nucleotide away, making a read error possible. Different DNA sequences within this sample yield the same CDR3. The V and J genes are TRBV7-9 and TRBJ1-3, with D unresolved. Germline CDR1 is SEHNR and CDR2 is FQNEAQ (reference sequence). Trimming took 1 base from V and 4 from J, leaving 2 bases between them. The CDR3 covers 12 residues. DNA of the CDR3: TGTGCCAGCAGCTTAGTAGGAAACACCATATATTTT. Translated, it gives CASSLVGNTIYF.

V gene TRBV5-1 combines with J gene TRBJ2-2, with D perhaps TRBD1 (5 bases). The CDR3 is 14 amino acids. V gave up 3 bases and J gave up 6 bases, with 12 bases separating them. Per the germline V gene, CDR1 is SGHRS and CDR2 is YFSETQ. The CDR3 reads CASSSGRVPGELFF. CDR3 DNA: TGCGCCAGCAGCTCTGGCAGGGTCCCCGGGGAGCTGTTTTTT.

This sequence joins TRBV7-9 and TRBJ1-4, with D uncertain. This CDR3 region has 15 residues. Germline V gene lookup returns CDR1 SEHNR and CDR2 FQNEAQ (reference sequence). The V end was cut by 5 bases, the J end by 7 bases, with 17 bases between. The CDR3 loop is CASSPARHGREKLFF. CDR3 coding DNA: TGTGCCAGCAGCCCCGCCAGGCACGGACGTGAAAAACTGTTTTTT.

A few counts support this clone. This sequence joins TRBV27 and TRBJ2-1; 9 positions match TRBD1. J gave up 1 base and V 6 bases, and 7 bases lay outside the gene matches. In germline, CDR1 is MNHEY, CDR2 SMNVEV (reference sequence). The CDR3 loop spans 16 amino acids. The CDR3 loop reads CASRSSGTGSYNEQFF. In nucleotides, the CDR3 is TGTGCCAGCAGATCCTCCGGGACAGGGTCCTACAATGAGCAGTTCTTC.

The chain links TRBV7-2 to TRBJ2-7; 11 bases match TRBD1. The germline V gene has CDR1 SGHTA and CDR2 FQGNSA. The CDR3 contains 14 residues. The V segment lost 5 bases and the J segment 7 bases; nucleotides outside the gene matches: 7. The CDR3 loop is CASSPDRGPGEQYF. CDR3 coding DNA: TGTGCCAGCAGCCCGGACAGGGGGCCTGGGGAGCAGTACTTC. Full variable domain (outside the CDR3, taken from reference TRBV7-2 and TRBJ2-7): GAGVSQSPSNKVTEKGKDVELRCDPISGHTALYWYRQSLGQGLEFLIYFQGNSAPDKSGLPSDRFSAERTGGSVSTLTIQRTQQEDSAVYLCASSPDRGPGEQYFGPGTRLTVT.